This TCR beta chain was identified in a study of blood T cell dynamics during melanoma immunotherapy. Stated time point: week 3, after first cycle of checkpoint inhibitor. Samples come from before therapy and from week 3 after the first blockade cycle. Patients with prior systemic cancer treatment, concomitant immunosuppressants, or other active malignancies were excluded. Germline assignment: CDR1 SEHNR and CDR2 FQNEAQ (reference sequence). This CDR3 is 11 amino acids long. V gave up 3 bases and J gave up 8 bases, with 5 bases separating them. The assay received all extracted DNA from sorted CD8+ subsets. Sequencing used immunoSEQ multiplex PCR; TCRdb keeps in-frame clones, though not all of them. The sample lists around 12,000 clones, around 91% seen once, with less than 0.2% in the top ten.

This receptor was taken from a human donor with melanoma. V gene TRBV7-9 combines with J gene TRBJ2-1; no firm D call. The sequenced sample was effector memory CD8+ T cells from blood, obtained from a patient treated with checkpoint blockade. CDR3 sequence reads: CASSLMDEQFF. The CDR3, as DNA: TGTGCCAGCAGCTTGATGGATGAGCAGTTCTTC.